These T cell receptor beta chains were read from a single sample in a study of T-cell reconstitution after alpha-beta-depleted transplantation in children. TCRdb used MiXCR to reprocess the PCR reads, holding one entry per CDR3 protein. Among around 600,000 distinct CDR3 sequences listed, 10% to 13% were seen once. The sample here was PBMCs from the stem cell graft donor, taken from the stem cell graft. Every receptor here comes from a human donor who donated a stem cell graft to a child with acute myeloid leukemia. CDR3s include the opening cysteine and the closing phenylalanine or tryptophan. Fields, in order: D gene, J gene, clone size, V gene, CDR3 protein, CDR3 DNA. D genes are given only for firm matches. Some rows mark clone size as missing; the rest say once, few, many or name a class of expanded clone.

d_gene: -; j_gene: TRBJ2-5; abundance: few; v_gene: TRBV6-1; CDR3aa: CASSLGLAPGETQYF; CDR3nt: TGTGCCAGCTCGCTAGGTTTGGCCCCGGGGGAGACCCAGTACTTC
d_gene: TRBD2; j_gene: TRBJ2-3; abundance: few; v_gene: TRBV5-1; CDR3aa: CASSFQSGGRDTQYF; CDR3nt: TGCGCCAGCAGCTTTCAGTCTGGCGGGAGGGATACGCAGTATTTT
d_gene: -; j_gene: TRBJ1-2; abundance: few; v_gene: TRBV5-1; CDR3aa: CASSLVSANYGYTF; CDR3nt: TGCGCCAGCAGCTTGGTGTCAGCTAACTATGGCTACACCTTC
d_gene: -; j_gene: TRBJ2-2; abundance: -; v_gene: TRBV20-1; CDR3aa: CSARRPSAANTGELFF; CDR3nt: TGCAGTGCTAGACGGCCTAGCGCGGCCAACACCGGGGAGCTGTTTTTT
d_gene: -; j_gene: TRBJ1-1; abundance: -; v_gene: TRBV5-1; CDR3aa: CASSRGDTNTEAFF; CDR3nt: TGCGCCAGCAGCCGGGGGGATACGAACACTGAAGCTTTCTTT
d_gene: -; j_gene: TRBJ2-7; abundance: few; v_gene: TRBV28; CDR3aa: CASSLLGGGQLVYEQYF; CDR3nt: TGTGCCAGCAGTTTATTAGGTGGGGGTCAATTAGTTTACGAGCAGTACTTC
d_gene: -; j_gene: TRBJ2-5; abundance: -; v_gene: TRBV6-1; CDR3aa: CASSAPQGGETQYF; CDR3nt: TGTGCCAGCAGTGCCCCGCAGGGTGGAGAGACCCAGTACTTC
d_gene: -; j_gene: TRBJ2-5; abundance: -; v_gene: TRBV20-1; CDR3aa: CSARYLAKETQYF; CDR3nt: TGCAGTGCTAGGTACCTAGCAAAGGAGACCCAGTACTTC
d_gene: -; j_gene: TRBJ2-3; abundance: few; v_gene: TRBV27; CDR3aa: CASSPDRQMGQYF; CDR3nt: TGTGCCAGCAGCCCTGACCGGCAGATGGGGCAGTATTTT
d_gene: -; j_gene: TRBJ2-1; abundance: many; v_gene: TRBV7-2; CDR3aa: CASSLQWGGGNEQFF; CDR3nt: TGTGCCAGCAGCTTACAGTGGGGGGGCGGAAATGAGCAGTTCTTC
d_gene: -; j_gene: TRBJ2-3; abundance: few; v_gene: TRBV6-5; CDR3aa: CASSYSGISTDTQYF; CDR3nt: TGTGCCAGCAGTTACTCAGGAATCAGCACAGATACGCAGTATTTT
d_gene: TRBD2; j_gene: TRBJ2-7; abundance: few; v_gene: TRBV20-1; CDR3aa: CSPSGREATSYEQYF; CDR3nt: TGCAGTCCCTCGGGGCGGGAGGCCACCTCCTACGAGCAGTACTTC
d_gene: -; j_gene: TRBJ1-1; abundance: few; v_gene: TRBV10-3; CDR3aa: CAISESRGVANTEAFF; CDR3nt: TGTGCCATCAGTGAGTCCAGAGGGGTCGCAAACACTGAAGCTTTCTTT
d_gene: TRBD2; j_gene: TRBJ2-7; abundance: -; v_gene: TRBV20-1; CDR3aa: CSATGEGGLAGMGQYF; CDR3nt: TGCAGTGCTACCGGCGAAGGGGGACTAGCGGGAATGGGGCAGTACTTC